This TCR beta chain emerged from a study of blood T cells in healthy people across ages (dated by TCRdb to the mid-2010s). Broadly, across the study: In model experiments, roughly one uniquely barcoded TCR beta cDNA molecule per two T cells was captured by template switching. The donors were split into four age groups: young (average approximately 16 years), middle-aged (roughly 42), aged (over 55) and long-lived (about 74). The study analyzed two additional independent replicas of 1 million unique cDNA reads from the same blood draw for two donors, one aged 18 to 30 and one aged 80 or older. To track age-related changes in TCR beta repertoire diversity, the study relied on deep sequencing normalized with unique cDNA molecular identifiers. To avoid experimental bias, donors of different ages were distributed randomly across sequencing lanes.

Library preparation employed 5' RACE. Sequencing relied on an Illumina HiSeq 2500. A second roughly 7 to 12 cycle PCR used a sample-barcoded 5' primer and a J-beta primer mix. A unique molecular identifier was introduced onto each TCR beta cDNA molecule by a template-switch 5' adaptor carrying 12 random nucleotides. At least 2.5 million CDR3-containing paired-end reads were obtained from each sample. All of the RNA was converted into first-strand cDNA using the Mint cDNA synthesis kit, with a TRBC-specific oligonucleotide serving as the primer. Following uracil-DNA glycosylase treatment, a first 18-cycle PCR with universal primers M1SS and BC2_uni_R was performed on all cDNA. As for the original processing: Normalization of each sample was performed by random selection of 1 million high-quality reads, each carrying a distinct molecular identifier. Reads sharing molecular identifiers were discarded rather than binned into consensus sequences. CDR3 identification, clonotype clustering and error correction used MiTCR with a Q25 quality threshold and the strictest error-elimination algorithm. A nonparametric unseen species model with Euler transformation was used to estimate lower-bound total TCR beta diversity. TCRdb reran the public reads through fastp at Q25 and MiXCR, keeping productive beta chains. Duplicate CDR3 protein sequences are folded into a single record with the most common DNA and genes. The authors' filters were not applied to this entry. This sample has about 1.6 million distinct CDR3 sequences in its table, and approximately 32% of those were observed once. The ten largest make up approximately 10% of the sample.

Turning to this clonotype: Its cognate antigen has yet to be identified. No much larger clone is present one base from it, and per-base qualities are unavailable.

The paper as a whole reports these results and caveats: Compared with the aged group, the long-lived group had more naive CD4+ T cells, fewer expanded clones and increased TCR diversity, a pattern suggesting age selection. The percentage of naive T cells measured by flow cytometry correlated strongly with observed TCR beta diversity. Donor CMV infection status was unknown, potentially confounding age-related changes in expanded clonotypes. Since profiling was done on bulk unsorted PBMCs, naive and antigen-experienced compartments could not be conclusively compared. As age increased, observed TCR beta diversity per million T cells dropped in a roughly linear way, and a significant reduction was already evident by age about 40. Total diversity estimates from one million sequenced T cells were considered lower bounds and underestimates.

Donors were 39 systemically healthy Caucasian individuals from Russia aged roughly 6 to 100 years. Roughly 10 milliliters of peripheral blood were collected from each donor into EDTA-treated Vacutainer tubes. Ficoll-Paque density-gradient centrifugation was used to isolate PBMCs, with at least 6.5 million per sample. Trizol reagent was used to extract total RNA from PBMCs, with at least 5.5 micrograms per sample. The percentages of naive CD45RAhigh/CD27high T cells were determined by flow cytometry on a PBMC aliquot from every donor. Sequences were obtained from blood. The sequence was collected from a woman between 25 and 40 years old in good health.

The DNA reads TGTGCCAGCAGGGGGTCGGTGAGAGAAAAACTGTTTTTT. Its product reads: CASRGSVREKLFF. The rearranged chain carries TRBV2 and TRBJ1-4; the D gene identity is not certain. Its CDR3 holds 13 amino acids, cysteine through phenylalanine. Kept here is only the CDR3 DNA, which spans 39 bases and is read in frame from base 1. Looking up the germline V gene yields CDR1 SNHLY and CDR2 FYNNEI. The V end loses 6 bases and the J end loses 8 bases, and a stretch of 13 bases separates them.